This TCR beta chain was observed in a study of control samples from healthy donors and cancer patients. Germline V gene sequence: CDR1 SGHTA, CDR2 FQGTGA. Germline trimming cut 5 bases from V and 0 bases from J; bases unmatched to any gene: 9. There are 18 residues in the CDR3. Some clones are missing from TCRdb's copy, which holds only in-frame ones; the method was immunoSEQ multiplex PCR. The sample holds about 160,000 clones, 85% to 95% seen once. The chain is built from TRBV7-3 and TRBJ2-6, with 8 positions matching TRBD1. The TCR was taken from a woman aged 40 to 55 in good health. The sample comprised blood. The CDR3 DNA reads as TGTGCCAGCAGCCCCCGGACAGGGCGCTCCTCTGGGGCCAACGTCCTGACTTTC. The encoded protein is CASSPRTGRSSGANVLTF. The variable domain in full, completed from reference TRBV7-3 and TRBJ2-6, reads GAGVSQTPSNKVTEKGKYVELRCDPISGHTALYWYRQSLGQGPEFLIYFQGTGAADDSGLPNDRFFAVRPEGSVSTLKIQRTERGDSAVYLCASSPRTGRSSGANVLTFGAGSRLTVL.